This TCR beta chain stems from a study of regulatory T cells in long-lasting Graves disease. V lost 3 bases and J 6 bases, leaving 18 bases between the germline ends. The CDR3 loop spans 15 amino acids. From germline, CDR1 is DFQATT and CDR2 SNEGSKA (reference sequence). This clonotype was found many times. Researchers made TCR beta libraries by using iRepertoire HTBI primers and running Arm-PCR on CDR3 regions. A single record per CDR3 protein comes from TCRdb applying MiXCR to the multiplex PCR reads. The table shows some 330,000 distinct CDR3 sequences, with approximately 12% occurring only once. The time point here: newly diagnosed GD, antithyroid drugs for less than 3 months. TCR sequences were obtained from RNA taken from PBMCs. The same specimen was also included in a second study, on T cells in Graves' hyperthyroidism and ophthalmopathy.

Specimen: peripheral blood mononuclear cells (PBMCs), collected at new diagnosis, from a patient treated with antithyroid drugs. The genes are TRBV20-1 and TRBJ2-1; tentative D call: TRBD2 (6 bases). This TCR came from a woman aged 18-30 years with Graves disease. CDR3 protein: CSASGRTSSANEQFF. As DNA, the CDR3 is TGCAGTGCTAGTGGGAGGACCAGCTCCGCCAATGAGCAGTTCTTC.